This T cell receptor (beta chain) was identified during a study of blood T cell repertoires in COVID-19. Overall study: The samples span acute and convalescent COVID-19 from the United States, Italy and Spain. T cells, B-cell-depleted T cells, or PBMCs supplied cDNA or gDNA.

As processed by the authors: Amplified reference gene primers provided the basis for estimating nucleated cell counts. TCRdb keeps only in-frame clones here, not all; method: immunoSEQ multiplex PCR. The V and J calls and the clone size are those of that table, but D and trimming were determined from the DNA. This table has approximately 210,000 clones, roughly 90% appearing once. Material: peripheral blood. This receptor was taken from a man between 65 and 80 years old with acute or convalescent COVID-19.

CDR3 residues: CASSETPGVAGNTGELFF. The CDR3 nucleotides are TGTGCCAGCAGTGAAACCCCCGGGGTAGCGGGAAACACCGGGGAGCTGTTTTTT. This rearrangement joins TRBV2 to TRBJ2-2, with 8 bases that match TRBD2. Germline V gives CDR1 SNHLY, CDR2 FYNNEI. The CDR3 contains 18 residues. The junction had 10 bases not matched to a gene; V was cut back by 2 bases and J by 2 bases.